This T cell receptor beta chain stems from a study of cytomegalovirus exposure and HLA in healthy donors. At sampling all donors were nominally healthy, likely with unrecorded immune exposures. The V gene end was trimmed by 6 bases and the J gene end by 4 bases; junction bases not matched to a gene: 7. The CDR3 totals 14 residues. The germline V gene has CDR1 SGDLS and CDR2 YYNGEE. The study's findings and limits: Some TCR beta chains (164 of them) were listed as cytomegalovirus-associated.

Concerning this clone: What it binds is not known.

It was with 60 Vbeta and 13 Jbeta primers that the PCR ran. The protocol was immunoSEQ multiplex PCR, while the TCRdb copy is restricted to in-frame clones and leaves out a portion. The sample carries some 170,000 clones, 75% to 80% recorded once. The V and J genes are TRBV9 and TRBJ2-3; 8 bases are a match to TRBD1. Sequencing was done on a sample of PBMCs. The TCR was taken from a man between 35 and 55 years old in good health and CMV-seropositive. The CDR3 spells CASTPGGYADTQYF. The CDR3 region has the DNA TGTGCCAGCACTCCAGGGGGCTATGCAGATACGCAGTATTTT.